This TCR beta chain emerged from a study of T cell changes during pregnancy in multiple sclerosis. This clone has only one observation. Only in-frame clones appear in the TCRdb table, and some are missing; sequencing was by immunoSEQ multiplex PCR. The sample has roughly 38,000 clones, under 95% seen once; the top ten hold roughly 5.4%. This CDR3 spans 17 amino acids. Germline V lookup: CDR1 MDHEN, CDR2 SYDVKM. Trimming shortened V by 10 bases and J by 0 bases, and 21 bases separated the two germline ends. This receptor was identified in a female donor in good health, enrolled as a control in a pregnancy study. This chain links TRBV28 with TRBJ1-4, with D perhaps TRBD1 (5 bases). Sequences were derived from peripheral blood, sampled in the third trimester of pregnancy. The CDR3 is CATVRQNLESTNEKLFF. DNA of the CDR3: TGTGCCACCGTTCGACAGAACCTGGAGTCAACTAATGAAAAACTGTTTTTT. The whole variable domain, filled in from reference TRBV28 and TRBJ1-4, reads DVKVTQSSRYLVKRTGEKVFLECVQDMDHENMFWYRQDPGLGLRLIYFSYDVKMKEKGDIPEGYSVSREKKERFSLILESASTNQTSMYLCATVRQNLESTNEKLFFGSGTQLSVL.